One and the same sample provided the 16 T cell receptor beta chains below, sequenced in a study of blood T cell repertoires in COVID-19. Clones were sequenced by immunoSEQ multiplex PCR, and TCRdb holds only the in-frame ones, with some missing. This sample yields around 460,000 clones, of which about 90% are seen a single time; 0.75% to 0.85% belongs to the top ten. The sample comprised peripheral blood. These receptor sequences come from a man in his late teens or twenties with COVID-19, enrolled during active disease.

The CDR3 DNA sequence: TGTGCCAGTAGTATTCCGGGACAGGGAACCTATGGCTACACCTTC. Translating gives CASSIPGQGTYGYTF. This rearrangement joins TRBV19 to TRBJ1-2, with 9 bases identical to TRBD1. In germline, CDR1 is LNHDA, CDR2 SQIVND (reference sequence). The length of the CDR3 is 15 residues. Trimming at V came to 3 bases and at J to 4 bases, leaving 6 bases not matched to a gene.

The rearrangement joins TRBV27 to TRBJ1-2; D gene unclear. Looked up from germline, CDR1 is MNHEY and CDR2 is SMNVEV (reference sequence). Trimming left V 1 base short and J 3 bases short, with 9 bases between. The CDR3 sequence is 14 residues long. The CDR3 DNA is TGTGCCAGCAGTTTATATCGGGGATACTATGGCTACACCTTC. It is translated as CASSLYRGYYGYTF.

V usage is TRBV5-6 and J usage is TRBJ1-2; D is ambiguous. CDR1 is SGHDT, CDR2 YYEEEE, per germline. The CDR3 extends over 14 amino acids. Trimming pared 4 bases from V and 2 bases from J, leaving 12 bases between. Here the CDR3 reads CASSPSSPNYGYTF. CDR3 bases: TGTGCCAGCAGCCCGTCGAGCCCCAACTATGGCTACACCTTC.

This chain joins TRBV6-5 and TRBJ2-2, with D tentatively TRBD1 (6 bases). V dropped 6 bases and J dropped 5 bases, with 16 bases sitting between them. This CDR3 contains 15 residues. The germline CDR1 and CDR2 sequences are MNHEY and SVGAGI. CDR3 DNA sequence: TGTGCCAGCAGATCCTTGGACAGTAAAACCGGGGAGCTGTTTTTT. It encodes CASRSLDSKTGELFF.

The sample holds a few counts of this clone. V usage is TRBV11-3 and J usage is TRBJ1-2; D is unresolved. The V end was cut by 2 bases, the J end by 2 bases, with 15 bases between. Germline CDR1 reads SGHNT; CDR2 reads YENEEA. CDR3 length equals 16 residues. The chain's CDR3 is CASSLSSSGVNYGYTF. As DNA, the CDR3 is TGTGCCAGCAGCTTATCATCCTCCGGGGTAAACTATGGCTACACCTTC.

The chain uses TRBV2 and TRBJ2-2; TRBD2 aligns across 10 bases. The CDR3 totals 15 residues. After removal of 5 bases from V and 5 bases from J, the junction contained 5 bases not matched to a gene. The V gene's germline CDR1 is SNHLY and CDR2 FYNNEI. The CDR3 sequence is CASSRSGGRTGELFF. As DNA, the CDR3 is TGTGCCAGCAGTCGTAGCGGGGGGCGAACCGGGGAGCTGTTTTTT.

The rearrangement links TRBV6-5 to TRBJ1-2; D perhaps matches TRBD1 (5 bases). With 4 bases removed from V and 4 bases from J, the gap between germline ends came to 13 bases. This CDR3 region has 14 residues. The germline V gene has CDR1 MNHEY and CDR2 SVGAGI. The CDR3 sequence is CASSSPGRPYGYTF. The DNA of the CDR3 is TGTGCCAGCAGTTCCCCAGGGCGGCCCTATGGCTACACCTTC.

The gene calls are TRBV5-4 and TRBJ1-6, with D perhaps TRBD1 (6 bases). Germline V gives CDR1 SGHNT, CDR2 YYREEE (reference sequence). Trimming took 4 bases from V and 13 from J, leaving 15 bases between them. There are 13 residues in the CDR3. The CDR3 nucleotides are TGTGCCAGCAGCCCGGAGGGGGGGTTCCCCCTCCACTTT. Amino acids: CASSPEGGFPLHF.

The chain recombines TRBV6-5 with TRBJ1-2; D not resolved. The CDR3 covers 15 residues. Germline V gene lookup returns CDR1 MNHEY and CDR2 SVGAGI. V was shortened by 2 bases and J by 8 bases, with 18 bases between the two germline ends. CDR3 nucleotide sequence: TGTGCCAGCAGTTACGATGGCAGCGGTCCCTACGGCTACACCTTC. Amino acid sequence: CASSYDGSGPYGYTF.

The gene calls are TRBV24-1 and TRBJ2-3; 7 nucleotides line up with TRBD1. The CDR3 consists of 15 residues. Germline V gene lookup returns CDR1 KGHDR and CDR2 SFDVKD. The V and J ends lost 4 bases and 1 base, in that order; junction bases with no gene match: 4. CDR3 bases: TGTGCCACCAGTGAGACCGGGACAGGCACAGATACGCAGTATTTT. Translating it yields CATSETGTGTDTQYF.

The chain combines TRBV7-3 with TRBJ2-3, with D uncertain. This CDR3 spans 14 amino acids. CDR1 and CDR2 from the germline V gene are SGHTA and FQGTGA. Trimming took off 1 base at V and 2 bases at J, with 7 bases between the two ends. CDR3 DNA sequence: TGTGCCAGCAGCTTAAACCAGAACACAGATACGCAGTATTTT. Protein product: CASSLNQNTDTQYF.

This sequence joins TRBV6-5 and TRBJ2-7; a weak D match, TRBD1 (5 bases). CDR1 MNHEY and CDR2 SVGAGI come from the germline V gene. Trimming stripped 0 bases from V and 4 bases from J, with 10 bases between. The CDR3 is 14 amino acids. The CDR3 region is CASSYSKRGYEQYF. CDR3 sequence (DNA): TGTGCCAGCAGTTACTCGAAAAGGGGATACGAGCAGTACTTC.

DNA of the CDR3: TGCGCCAGCAGCCAAGTCAGGGATGGGACCCAGTACTTC. Its translation is CASSQVRDGTQYF. This sequence joins TRBV4-1 and TRBJ2-5, with D perhaps TRBD1 (5 bases). The germline V gene has CDR1 MGHRA and CDR2 YSYEKL. The V gene lost 1 base and the J gene lost 7 bases, with 10 bases spanning the gap. This CDR3 spans 13 amino acids.

The V call is TRBV11-3, the J call TRBJ2-2; tentatively, D is TRBD1 (5 bases). The CDR3 runs 14 residues. V dropped 5 bases and J dropped 6 bases, with 13 bases sitting between them. CDR1 SGHNT and CDR2 YENEEA come from the germline V gene. CDR3 DNA: TGTGCCAGCAGCCCCTTAGGGGAATCCGGGGAGCTGTTTTTT. Translating gives CASSPLGESGELFF.

Notes on this clone: Other DNA sequences in this specimen translate into the identical CDR3. This chain connects TRBV5-1 to TRBJ2-7; no reliable D call. This CDR3 comprises 14 residues. Germline V gene lookup returns CDR1 SGHRS and CDR2 YFSETQ. The ends were cut back, 0 bases at V and 0 bases at J, with 7 bases in the middle. The CDR3 coding sequence is TGCGCCAGCAGCTTGGCAGGTGACTCCTACGAGCAGTACTTC. Translating it yields CASSLAGDSYEQYF.

This clone was seen a single time. The chain is built from TRBV2 and TRBJ2-2; D is possibly TRBD2 (6 bases). The CDR3 totals 15 residues. Trimming cost V 0 bases and J 4 bases, with 9 bases left between them. Per germline, CDR1 SNHLY and CDR2 FYNNEI. The CDR3: CASSEAGGATGELFF. CDR3 bases: TGTGCCAGCAGTGAAGCAGGCGGGGCCACCGGGGAGCTGTTTTTT.